This T cell receptor beta chain was recovered during a study of OX40 agonist ivuxolimab in advanced cancers. The V and J ends lost 8 bases and 0 bases respectively, with 13 bases between them. Germline V gene data show CDR1 as MNHEY and CDR2 as SVGAGI. The length of the CDR3 is 15 residues. Profiled with immunoSEQ multiplex PCR; TCRdb holds only in-frame clones, not every one. The table includes roughly 70,000 clones, approximately 82% detected once. Sample: CD4+ or CD8+ T cells sorted from blood, taken in a trial of the OX40 agonist ivuxolimab. This sequence was found in an adult with an advanced solid tumor such as melanoma, head and neck, liver or kidney cancer. The genes are TRBV6-5 and TRBJ2-2; tentatively, D is TRBD2 (5 bases). CDR3 loop: CASARENANTGELFF. The CDR3 coding sequence is TGTGCCAGCGCTCGGGAAAACGCGAACACCGGGGAGCTGTTTTTT.